Each of the 24 T cell receptor beta chains below was sequenced from the same sample in a study of yellow fever vaccine responses in identical twins. TCRdb reprocessed the RT-PCR reads via MiXCR and lists one record per CDR3 protein. The table lists a few thousand distinct CDR3 sequences, 86% of them singletons. The material sequenced was T cells from blood (PBMCs), unsorted or a sorted subset (not recorded which), taken before or after yellow fever vaccination (not recorded which). Receptor source: a woman under 30 who received the yellow fever vaccine.

V and J are TRBV6-1 and TRBJ2-1; 12 nucleotides line up with TRBD2. CDR1 MNHNS and CDR2 SASEGT come from the germline V gene. The J segment lost 6 bases and the V segment lost 4 bases, leaving 1 base of the junction unmatched. The CDR3 totals 14 residues. This CDR3 is CASSVLAGGNEQFF. The CDR3, as DNA: TGTGCCAGCAGTGTACTAGCGGGAGGCAATGAGCAGTTCTTC.

This chain links TRBV28 with TRBJ2-1; no definite D call. CDR3 length: 15 residues. Trimming pared 4 bases from V and 0 bases from J, leaving 10 bases between. From germline, CDR1 is MDHEN and CDR2 SYDVKM. The chain's CDR3 is CASSSTGSSYNEQFF. In DNA, the CDR3 is TGTGCCAGCAGTTCTACTGGAAGCTCCTACAATGAGCAGTTCTTC.

This chain links TRBV30 with TRBJ1-4, with D possibly TRBD1 on 6 matching bases. Trimming removed 5 bases from V and 6 bases from J, with 13 bases in between. CDR3 length: 13 amino acids. Germline V gives CDR1 GTSNPN, CDR2 SVGIG (reference sequence). Here the CDR3 reads CAWRRPGDEKLFF. The DNA for the CDR3 is TGTGCCTGGCGCCGGCCAGGGGATGAAAAACTGTTTTTT.

The V call is TRBV11-1, the J call TRBJ2-3; D is ambiguous. The CDR3 is 12 amino acids. Germline V gives CDR1 SGHAT, CDR2 FQDESV (reference sequence). Trimming cost V 4 bases and J 0 bases, with 2 bases left between them. The CDR3 DNA reads as TGTGCCAGCAGCTATAGCACAGATACGCAGTATTTT. It encodes CASSYSTDTQYF.

The chain carries TRBV6-1 and TRBJ2-1; possibly TRBD1 for D (6 bases). V was pared by 5 bases and J by 3 bases, with 14 bases between. The CDR3 covers 15 residues. The germline V gene encodes CDR1 MNHNS and CDR2 SASEGT. For the CDR3, the DNA is TGTGCCAGCAGTCGGGACACAGGGTTCTACAATGAGCAGTTCTTC. This translates into CASSRDTGFYNEQFF.

This clonotype was observed a few times. The chain recombines TRBV11-2 with TRBJ1-1; D remains unclear. Deletions cut 0 bases from V and 1 base from J, with 9 bases between. Per germline, CDR1 SGHAT and CDR2 FQNNGV. The CDR3 covers 15 residues. The CDR3 is CASSLDPRENTEAFF. CDR3 sequence (DNA): TGTGCCAGCAGCTTAGATCCGAGGGAGAACACTGAAGCTTTCTTT.

The rearrangement uses TRBV7-2 and TRBJ2-7; 9 bases map to TRBD2. The CDR3 covers 15 residues. CDR1 and CDR2 (germline): SGHTA, FQGNSA. The J segment lost 2 bases and the V segment lost 0 bases, leaving 2 bases of the junction unmatched. DNA for the CDR3: TGTGCCAGCAGCTTAGCCGGCGGGGGGGCCTACGAGCAGTACTTC. Translated, it gives CASSLAGGGAYEQYF.

This chain connects TRBV25-1 to TRBJ1-4, with D unresolved. The CDR3 sequence is 13 residues long. V was trimmed by 4 bases and J by 10 bases, leaving 13 bases between them. Germline CDR1 and CDR2: MGHDK and SYGVNS. The CDR3 DNA reads as TGTGCCAGCAGTGGACACGAAGCCACAAAACTGTTTTTT. Translated, it gives CASSGHEATKLFF. The full variable domain, with the rest looked up from reference TRBV25-1 and TRBJ1-4, is EADIYQTPRYLVIGTGKKITLECSQTMGHDKMYWYQQDPGMELHLIHYSYGVNSTEKGDLSSESTVSRIRTEHFPLTLESARPSHTSQYLCASSGHEATKLFFGSGTQLSVL.

The rearrangement uses TRBV12-3 or TRBV12-4 and TRBJ2-2; TRBD1 agrees at 9 bases. This CDR3 comprises 13 residues. Unmatched junction bases numbered 6, after V lost 10 bases and J lost 6 bases. CDR3 coding DNA: TGTGCCATAGGGACAGGGAAGCCCGGGGAGCTGTTTTTT. Its translation is CAIGTGKPGELFF.

The chain combines TRBV10-2 with TRBJ2-1; D remains unclear. V was cut by 5 bases and J by 7 bases, with 3 bases left in between. The CDR3 sequence is 10 residues long. CDR1 and CDR2 from the germline V gene are WSHSY and SAAADI. This CDR3 is CASSTNEQFF. CDR3 DNA: TGCGCCAGCAGTACGAATGAGCAGTTCTTC.

This sequence joins TRBV28 and TRBJ2-7; 9 bases agree with TRBD1. Per germline, CDR1 MDHEN and CDR2 SYDVKM. The CDR3 has 16 amino acids. J gave up 0 bases and V 7 bases, and 10 bases lay outside the gene matches. CDR3 amino acids: CASTQSPGQGSYEQYF. DNA for the CDR3: TGTGCCAGCACCCAGTCCCCGGGACAGGGCTCCTACGAGCAGTACTTC.

This chain connects TRBV27 to TRBJ1-6; no clear D gene. Trimming removed 3 bases from V and 8 bases from J, with 17 bases in between. Germline lookup yields CDR1 MNHEY and CDR2 SMNVEV (reference sequence). This CDR3 is built from 16 residues. CDR3 protein: CASSFSIWENDSPLHF. The CDR3 region has the DNA TGTGCCAGCAGTTTCTCGATATGGGAGAACGATTCACCCCTCCACTTT.

The genes are TRBV30 and TRBJ2-7; perhaps D is TRBD1 or TRBD2 (5 bases each). The CDR3 contains 13 residues. Looked up from germline, CDR1 is GTSNPN and CDR2 is SVGIG (reference sequence). V was clipped by 7 bases and J by 2 bases, with 15 bases between them. CDR3 loop: CASRMGRTYEQYF. CDR3 DNA sequence: TGTGCCTCAAGGATGGGACGTACCTACGAGCAGTACTTC.

The chain recombines TRBV11-1 with TRBJ1-5; a possible D gene is TRBD1 (6 bases). Looked up from germline, CDR1 is SGHAT and CDR2 is FQDESV (reference sequence). V lost 6 bases and J 0 bases, leaving 12 bases between the germline ends. This CDR3 has 15 residues. The DNA for the CDR3 is TGTGCCAGCAGTGGGACACCCAATAGCAATCAGCCCCAGCATTTT. The encoded protein is CASSGTPNSNQPQHF.

This clonotype was recorded once. The chain joins TRBV7-6 to TRBJ2-7; 13 bases map to TRBD2. V gave up 5 bases and J gave up 3 bases; unmatched junction bases: 4. This CDR3 comprises 15 residues. Germline V gene sequence: CDR1 SGHVS, CDR2 FNYEAQ. The CDR3 loop is CASSPRTSGSYEQYF. As DNA, the CDR3 is TGTGCCAGCAGCCCCAGGACTAGCGGGAGCTACGAGCAGTACTTC.

The V and J genes are TRBV6-1 and TRBJ1-1, with a tentative D call TRBD1 (6 bases). The CDR3 sequence is 11 residues long. Germline V gives CDR1 MNHNS, CDR2 SASEGT. Trimming left V 4 bases short and J 11 bases short, with 11 bases between. The DNA of the CDR3 is TGTGCCAGCAGTGTACAGGGCCGTGCTTTCTTT. Residues: CASSVQGRAFF.

V is TRBV7-2 and J is TRBJ1-1; the D is unclear. Germline V gene data show CDR1 as SGHTA and CDR2 as FQGNSA. This CDR3 region has 11 residues. Trimming shortened V by 5 bases and J by 1 base, and 2 bases separated the two germline ends. The CDR3 protein is CASSKNTEAFF. The CDR3, as DNA: TGTGCCAGCAGCAAGAACACTGAAGCTTTCTTT.

The chain joins TRBV7-6 to TRBJ2-4; TRBD1 agrees at 11 bases. After removal of 1 base from V and 4 bases from J, the junction contained 3 bases not matched to a gene. The CDR3 contains 16 residues. Germline lookup yields CDR1 SGHVS and CDR2 FNYEAQ. The CDR3 loop is CASSLGTGGSKNIQYF. In DNA form, the CDR3 reads TGTGCCAGCAGCTTAGGGACAGGGGGCTCGAAAAACATTCAGTACTTC. Full variable domain (rest looked up from reference TRBV7-6 and TRBJ2-4): GAGVSQSPRYKVTKRGQDVALRCDPISGHVSLYWYRQALGQGPEFLTYFNYEAQQDKSGLPNDRFSAERPEGSISTLTIQRTEQRDSAMYRCASSLGTGGSKNIQYFGAGTRLSVL.

V and J are TRBV19 and TRBJ2-5; possible D gene TRBD1, 5 bases. The CDR3 covers 13 residues. Trimming removed 6 bases at V and 4 bases at J, with 12 bases between. CDR1 is LNHDA, CDR2 SQIVND, per germline (reference sequence). The CDR3 DNA is TGTGCCAGTAGCGAGACAGCCAGAGAGACCCAGTACTTC. It codes for CASSETARETQYF. The variable domain in full, with the rest retrieved from reference TRBV19 and TRBJ2-5, is DGGITQSPKYLFRKEGQNVTLSCEQNLNHDAMYWYRQDPGQGLRLIYYSQIVNDFQKGDIAEGYSVSREKKESFPLTVTSAQKNPTAFYLCASSETARETQYFGPGTRLLVL.

V usage is TRBV10-3 and J usage is TRBJ2-7; TRBD2 aligns across 12 bases. Trimming at V came to 4 bases and at J to 7 bases, leaving 2 bases not matched to a gene. CDR1 and CDR2 from the germline V gene are ENHRY and SYGVKD. There are 13 residues in the CDR3. CDR3 nucleotide sequence: TGTGCCATCAGTGGTGGACTAGCGGGGGAGCAGTACTTC. It translates to CAISGGLAGEQYF.

V and J are TRBV20-1 and TRBJ2-1; 12 bases fit TRBD2. V gave up 2 bases and J gave up 9 bases; unmatched junction bases: 8. Germline V gene data show CDR1 as DFQATT and CDR2 as SNEGSKA (reference sequence). The CDR3 contains 15 residues. In DNA form, the CDR3 reads TGCAGTGCTAGAAGACTAGCGGGAGATCTTGGTGAGCAGTTCTTC. Encoded protein: CSARRLAGDLGEQFF.

The gene calls are TRBV6-1 and TRBJ1-6, with D unresolved. Trimming cost V 7 bases and J 7 bases, with 11 bases left between them. This CDR3 has 13 amino acids. Germline loops: CDR1 MNHNS, CDR2 SASEGT. CDR3 DNA sequence: TGTGCCAGCATTGAGGCTACAAATTCACCCCTCCACTTT. It translates to CASIEATNSPLHF.

The chain recombines TRBV4-1 with TRBJ2-2; D is undetermined. CDR1 is MGHRA and CDR2 is YSYEKL in the germline V gene. The CDR3 covers 13 residues. Trimming left V 2 bases short and J 6 bases short, with 7 bases between. CDR3 in amino acids: CASSQRRSGELFF. The CDR3 DNA is TGCGCCAGCAGCCAAAGGCGTTCCGGGGAGCTGTTTTTT.

This clonotype has a handful of counts. This chain connects TRBV7-9 to TRBJ2-7; no reliable D call. In germline, CDR1 is SEHNR, CDR2 FQNEAQ (reference sequence). Trimming pared 1 base from V and 1 base from J, leaving 8 bases between. The CDR3 extends over 14 amino acids. Written as DNA, the CDR3 is TGTGCCAGCAGCTTAGGATCCGGGTCCTACGAGCAGTACTTC. It codes for CASSLGSGSYEQYF.